Following are 29 T cell receptor beta chains from one sample sequenced in a study of tumor-infiltrating lymphocytes in oesophageal squamous cell carcinoma. Via MiXCR, TCRdb re-called the PCR reads, giving one row per CDR3 protein. Here the sample spans some 15,000 distinct CDR3 sequences, 46% being singletons. Sequencing input: blood. The receptors here all came from a male donor with esophageal squamous cell carcinoma.

This clonotype was detected many times. At one end, the junction sequence differs from germline, possibly due to a read error. This chain links TRBV4-2 with TRBJ2-4; D not resolved. This CDR3 has 17 amino acids. CDR1 is LGHNA, CDR2 YNFKEQ, per germline. The DNA for the CDR3 is TGTGCCAGCAGCCAGAGCCAGGCTCCGACCCTTAATTCACCCCTCCACTTC. Its protein product is CASSQSQAPTLNSPLHF.

J is TRBJ2-5 and V is TRBV11-2; D gene unclear. Germline V lookup: CDR1 SGHAT, CDR2 FQNNGV. This CDR3 comprises 13 residues. V was trimmed by 1 base and J by 5 bases, leaving 8 bases between them. The CDR3 DNA reads TGTGCCAGCAGCTTAGGCCTATCGGAGACCCAGTACTTC. Protein product: CASSLGLSETQYF.

At least ten counts were recorded for this clonotype. The J gene is TRBJ2-3, the V gene TRBV27; D perhaps matches TRBD2 (6 bases). CDR1 MNHEY and CDR2 SMNVEV come from the germline V gene (reference sequence). The length of the CDR3 is 14 residues. The V end was cut by 3 bases, the J end by 7 bases, with 14 bases between. The CDR3 protein is CASSLAGQENTQYF. As DNA, the CDR3 is TGTGCCAGCAGTTTGGCGGGGCAGGAGAATACGCAGTATTTT.

This clonotype ranks as medium-sized. The J gene is TRBJ2-7, the V gene TRBV6-1, with 10 bases matching TRBD1. This CDR3 has 15 amino acids. CDR1 and CDR2 from the germline V gene are MNHNS and SASEGT. The J segment lost 7 bases and the V segment lost 2 bases, leaving 8 bases of the junction unmatched. The CDR3 DNA sequence: TGTGCCAGCAGTGAAACTCGACAGGGGGCGGGAGAGCAGTACTTC. This encodes CASSETRQGAGEQYF.

The rearrangement joins TRBV4-1 to TRBJ2-5; 9 bases match TRBD2. Matching the DNA end better, TRBJ2-7 makes the J call doubtful. Germline V CDR1 and CDR2: MGHRA, YSYEKL. The CDR3 is 15 residues long. The CDR3 region has the DNA TGCGCCAGCAGCCAGAATAGCGGGAGCTCCTACGAGCAGTACTTC. This codes for CASSQNSGSSYEQYF.

The genes are TRBV6-1 and TRBJ2-5; 7 nucleotides line up with TRBD1. V dropped 3 bases and J dropped 5; count of bases not matched to a gene: 3. The CDR3 length is 13 residues. Per the germline V gene, CDR1 is MNHNS and CDR2 is SASEGT. CDR3 residues: CASSETGLETQYF. The CDR3 nucleotides read TGTGCCAGCAGTGAGACAGGGTTGGAGACCCAGTACTTC.

This clonotype showed up just a few times. The chain combines TRBV6-1 with TRBJ2-3; either TRBD1 or TRBD2 may supply D (5 bases each). In germline, CDR1 is MNHNS, CDR2 SASEGT. This CDR3 has 13 residues. V was trimmed by 6 bases and J by 2 bases, leaving 9 bases between them. CDR3 nucleotides: TGTGCCAGCAGGAGGGACCCCACAGATACGCAGTATTTT. Its protein is CASRRDPTDTQYF.

The chain is built from TRBV27 and TRBJ1-4, with 7 nucleotides matching TRBD1. This CDR3 contains 16 residues. Germline values: CDR1 MNHEY, CDR2 SMNVEV (reference sequence). V was clipped by 2 bases and J by 0 bases; unmatched bases: 3. CDR3 bases: TGTGCCAGCAGTTTAGACAGGGAATCAACTAATGAAAAACTGTTTTTT. It is translated as CASSLDRESTNEKLFF.

This clonotype was recorded at least ten times. This chain connects TRBV6-6 to TRBJ2-7, with 9 bases lining up with TRBD1. This CDR3 has 13 amino acids. CDR1 is MNHNY, CDR2 SVGAGI, per germline (reference sequence). Losses at the gene ends were 2 bases for V and 6 bases for J; bases not matched to a gene: 2. In nucleotides, the CDR3 is TGTGCCAGCAGTTACGGGACAGGGATCGAGCAGTACTTC. Translation gives CASSYGTGIEQYF.

This chain links TRBV7-9 with TRBJ2-7; 7 positions agree with TRBD1. The J call is uncertain, as TRBJ2-1 better fits the DNA end. Looked up from germline, CDR1 is SEHNR and CDR2 is FQNEAQ (reference sequence). CDR3 size: 14 residues. CDR3 protein: CASSLGDRSNEQFF. CDR3 in DNA: TGTGCCAGCAGCTTAGGGGACAGATCCAATGAGCAGTTCTTC.

This sequence joins TRBV7-2 and TRBJ2-7; D is ambiguous. Trimming took 3 bases from V and 2 from J, leaving 11 bases between them. The length of the CDR3 is 14 residues. Germline assignment: CDR1 SGHTA and CDR2 FQGNSA. The CDR3 loop is CASSFSPEAYEQYF. CDR3 DNA: TGTGCCAGCAGCTTCTCGCCGGAAGCCTACGAGCAGTACTTC. The full variable domain, its missing parts supplied by reference TRBV7-2 and TRBJ2-7, is GAGVSQSPSNKVTEKGKDVELRCDPISGHTALYWYRQSLGQGLEFLIYFQGNSAPDKSGLPSDRFSAERTGGSVSTLTIQRTQQEDSAVYLCASSFSPEAYEQYFGPGTRLTVT.

This rearrangement joins TRBV6-1 to TRBJ2-1; the match to TRBD2 covers 8 bases. V dropped 7 bases and J dropped 2; count of bases not matched to a gene: 1. From germline, CDR1 is MNHNS and CDR2 SASEGT. The CDR3 has 13 residues. This CDR3 is CASTGGAYNEQFF. DNA of the CDR3: TGTGCCAGCACGGGGGGGGCCTACAATGAGCAGTTCTTC.

The gene calls are TRBV7-2 and TRBJ2-1; 10 nucleotides match TRBD1. Germline V gene data show CDR1 as SGHTA and CDR2 as FQGNSA. The CDR3 contains 15 residues. After removal of 4 bases from V and 2 bases from J, the junction contained 2 bases not matched to a gene. The chain's CDR3 is CASSYDRGPYNEQFF. CDR3 bases: TGTGCCAGCAGCTATGACAGGGGGCCCTACAATGAGCAGTTCTTC.

This clonotype is deemed medium-sized. The genes are TRBV11-3 and TRBJ2-5; possible D gene TRBD2, 5 bases. CDR3 length: 15 residues. Per germline, CDR1 SGHNT and CDR2 YENEEA. Trimming cost V 4 bases and J 5 bases, with 17 bases left between them. Here the CDR3 reads CASSSRSGDSETQYF. In nucleotides, the CDR3 is TGTGCCAGCAGCTCCCGTTCCGGGGATAGCGAGACCCAGTACTTC.

This clonotype was detected ten times or more. For the CDR3, the DNA is TGTGCCAGCTCACCCCTCGAGGGGGACCAAGAGACCCAGTACTTC. Translation gives CASSPLEGDQETQYF. The V gene is TRBV18, the J gene TRBJ2-5, with D perhaps TRBD1 (6 bases). This CDR3 region has 15 residues. CDR1 is KGHSH and CDR2 is LQKENI in the germline V gene. V dropped 3 bases and J dropped 0 bases, with 11 bases sitting between them.

The chain is built from TRBV7-2 and TRBJ2-3; 10 bases match TRBD1. The J call is doubtful: the DNA matches TRBJ2-5 better. The CDR3 runs to 15 residues. Per germline, CDR1 SGHTA and CDR2 FQGNSA. CDR3 sequence reads: CASSRSRTGGQTQYF. The CDR3 nucleotides are TGTGCCAGCAGCCGCTCCAGGACAGGGGGACAGACCCAGTACTTC.

This clonotype was seen ten or more times. V usage is TRBV12-3 or TRBV12-4 and J usage is TRBJ1-2, with D possibly TRBD1 on 6 matching bases. Deletions cut 2 bases from V and 5 bases from J, with 12 bases between. There are 14 residues in the CDR3. The CDR3 sequence is CASSLKVQGYGYTF. The CDR3 DNA is TGTGCCAGCAGTTTAAAGGTACAGGGATATGGCTACACCTTC.

The CDR3 loop reads CASSLRLAGGLAGELFF. CDR3 bases: TGTGCCAGCAGCTTGAGACTAGCGGGAGGATTAGCCGGGGAGCTGTTTTTT. V usage is TRBV5-5 and J usage is TRBJ2-2; TRBD2 aligns across 13 bases. CDR1 and CDR2 from the germline V gene are SGHKS and YYEKEE (reference sequence). The CDR3 totals 17 residues. V dropped 1 base and J dropped 6; count of bases not matched to a gene: 6. The full variable domain, in which reference TRBV5-5 and TRBJ2-2 provide the parts outside the CDR3, is DAGVTQSPTHLIKTRGQQVTLRCSPISGHKSVSWYQQVLGQGPQFIFQYYEKEERGRGNFPDRFSARQFPNYSSELNVNALLLGDSALYLCASSLRLAGGLAGELFFGEGSRLTVL.

The V and J genes are TRBV12-3 or TRBV12-4 and TRBJ2-2; 11 bases map to TRBD1. V gave up 7 bases and J gave up 7 bases; unmatched junction bases: 8. The CDR3 has 15 residues. The DNA of the CDR3 is TGTGCCAGCAAAAGGACAGGGGGCACAGGCGGGGAGCTGTTTTTT. This sequence encodes CASKRTGGTGGELFF.

This clonotype came up once. The rearrangement joins TRBV6-1 to TRBJ2-1; the match to TRBD2 covers 11 bases. Germline V lookup: CDR1 MNHNS, CDR2 SASEGT. Losses at the gene ends were 6 bases for V and 4 bases for J; bases not matched to a gene: 11. The CDR3 covers 17 residues. CDR3 region: CASSRHAGTSGYNEQFF. The CDR3 DNA reads as TGTGCCAGCAGCCGACATGCCGGGACTAGCGGATACAATGAGCAGTTCTTC.

V is TRBV11-1 and J is TRBJ2-1; D gene unclear. Gene TRBJ2-3 matches the end of the DNA better, so the J call may be wrong. From germline, CDR1 is SGHAT and CDR2 FQDESV (reference sequence). There are 16 residues in the CDR3. Here the CDR3 reads CASSLIPTHDPDTQYF. The CDR3, as DNA: TGTGCCAGCAGCTTAATCCCCACACACGATCCAGATACGCAGTATTTT.

This clonotype was seen only a few times. The chain couples TRBV23-1 to TRBJ2-7; a possible D gene is TRBD2 (6 bases). TRBV23-1 is known as an ORF, though its function is uncertain. The V and J ends lost 1 base and 7 bases respectively, with 26 bases between them. The CDR3 loop spans 18 amino acids. As DNA, the CDR3 is TGCGCCAGCAGTCAATTCCTCCCCTCTAGCGCGTTCTACAATGAGCAGTACTTC. The encoded protein is CASSQFLPSSAFYNEQYF.

This clonotype was seen ten or more times. The rearrangement links TRBV5-1 to TRBJ2-3; 8 nucleotides line up with TRBD2. Trimming removed 0 bases from V and 2 bases from J; junction bases left unmatched: 2. The germline V gene encodes CDR1 SGHRS and CDR2 YFSETQ. CDR3 size: 15 residues. CDR3 DNA: TGCGCCAGCAGCTTGGAAGCGGGAGACACAGATACGCAGTATTTT. Encoded protein: CASSLEAGDTDTQYF.

A remark on this clonotype: Because it lacks the conserved phenylalanine or tryptophan at the end, this CDR3 is likely a read error. It is unclear where the CDR3 begins or ends on the DNA, so no DNA is shown, and the CDR3 is as TCRdb lists it. The chain uses TRBV7-3 and TRBJ2-3; TRBD1 is the table's D call and was not checked against the DNA. Germline CDR1 SGHTA, CDR2 FQGTGA. Both ends counted, the CDR3 spans 17 residues. The CDR3: CASSLNPGPYNEQFFGA.

In this sample, this clonotype turned up a few times. The chain joins TRBV15 to TRBJ2-1, with TRBD2 identical over 10 bases. With V trimmed by 5 bases and J by 3 bases, 10 bases remained unmatched. Germline loops: CDR1 LNHNV, CDR2 YYDKDF (reference sequence). The CDR3 covers 17 residues. DNA of the CDR3: TGTGCCACCAGCGAAACATCAGGACTAGCGGACTACAATGAGCAGTTCTTC. Protein sequence: CATSETSGLADYNEQFF. Supplemented by reference TRBV15 and TRBJ2-1, the full variable domain reads DAMVIQNPRYQVTQFGKPVTLSCSQTLNHNVMYWYQQKSSQAPKLLFHYYDKDFNNEADTPDNFQSRRPNTSFCFLDIRSPGLGDTAMYLCATSETSGLADYNEQFFGPGTRLTVL.

This clonotype has at least ten counts. The genes are TRBV28 and TRBJ2-5; 9 bases are shared with TRBD2. Trimming took 9 bases from V and 1 from J; bases not matched to a gene: 12. CDR1 and CDR2 from the germline V gene are MDHEN and SYDVKM. The CDR3 is 16 residues long. CDR3 DNA sequence: TGTGCCAGTTGCCCCGCACTAGCGGGCTCCCAAGAGACCCAGTACTTC. Translation gives CASCPALAGSQETQYF.

CDR3 protein: CASSPWTGRGNEQFF. Here the CDR3 DNA reads TGTGCCAGCAGCCCGTGGACAGGAAGGGGAAATGAGCAGTTCTTC. The J gene is TRBJ2-5, the V gene TRBV7-8, with 7 bases matching TRBD1. The DNA end lines up better with TRBJ2-1; the J call may be wrong. The germline V gene has CDR1 SGHVS and CDR2 FQNEAQ. This CDR3 has 15 residues.

The J gene is TRBJ2-5, the V gene TRBV11-2, with D possibly TRBD2 on 6 matching bases. Trimming left V 7 bases short and J 11 bases short, with 29 bases between. Germline CDR1 SGHAT, CDR2 FQNNGV. This CDR3 spans 16 amino acids. CDR3 amino acids: CASTQSPLARADTQYF. CDR3 sequence (DNA): TGTGCCAGCACCCAAAGTCCCCTAGCGAGAGCAGATACGCAGTACTTC.

This clonotype was picked up many times. A single base separates this from a much larger clone, so it may be a read error. Written as DNA, the CDR3 is TGTGCCACTAAAGATGAGCAGTACTTC. Translated: CATKDEQYF. V and J are TRBV12-3 or TRBV12-4 and TRBJ2-5; no reliable D call. The CDR3 is 9 residues long. Trimming removed 10 bases from V and 11 bases from J, with 11 bases in between.